These 18 T cell receptor beta chains came from one sample sequenced in a study of blood T cell repertoires in COVID-19. This table comes from immunoSEQ multiplex PCR, and its TCRdb copy is limited to in-frame clones, with some not included. The sample records 150,000 or so clones, roughly 89% being singletons. The sample was peripheral blood. Receptors were obtained from a woman aged 50 to 60 with acute or convalescent COVID-19.

This clone was seen a few times. The chain links TRBV9 to TRBJ1-2; possible D gene TRBD1, 5 bases. Per the germline V gene, CDR1 is SGDLS and CDR2 is YYNGEE. The V gene lost 3 bases and the J gene lost 4 bases, with 7 bases spanning the gap. The CDR3 totals 12 residues. CDR3 sequence (DNA): TGTGCCAGCAGCGCCGACAGCTATGGCTACACCTTC. Translated: CASSADSYGYTF. Supplemented by reference TRBV9 and TRBJ1-2, the full variable domain reads DSGVTQTPKHLITATGQRVTLRCSPRSGDLSVYWYQQSLDQGLQFLIQYYNGEERAKGNILERFSAQQFPDLHSELNLSSLELGDSALYFCASSADSYGYTFGSGTRLTVV.

This sequence joins TRBV4-3 and TRBJ1-2, with 8 bases matching TRBD1. With 2 bases clipped from V and 6 bases from J, the junction kept 2 bases outside the gene matches. The CDR3 spans 13 residues. From germline, CDR1 is LGHNA and CDR2 YSLEER. CDR3 sequence: CASSQSGGDGYTF. CDR3 DNA: TGCGCCAGCAGCCAATCAGGGGGCGATGGCTACACCTTC.

The rearrangement uses TRBV6-6 and TRBJ1-2; D is unresolved. The CDR3 sequence is 13 residues long. Germline CDR1 MNHNY, CDR2 SVGAGI (reference sequence). Trimming cost V 2 bases and J 5 bases, with 9 bases left between them. The CDR3 DNA reads as TGTGCCAGCAGTTACGATCCCCTATATGGCTACACCTTC. This translates into CASSYDPLYGYTF.

The chain has TRBV4-2 and TRBJ2-1; D unresolved. CDR1 is LGHNA, CDR2 YNFKEQ, per germline. CDR3 size: 15 residues. Trimming shortened V by 1 base and J by 0 bases, and 7 bases separated the two germline ends. The CDR3 DNA follows: TGTGCCAGCAGCCAAGCCATCCACTCCTACAATGAGCAGTTCTTC. Encoded protein: CASSQAIHSYNEQFF.

The chain carries TRBV7-2 and TRBJ2-7; the D gene is possibly TRBD2 (7 bases). Germline-derived CDR1 and CDR2 are SGHTA and FQGNSA. The CDR3 is 16 amino acids. Trimming removed 0 bases from V and 7 bases from J, with 19 bases in between. The CDR3: CASSLAPGRGLEEQYF. The CDR3 bases are TGTGCCAGCAGCTTAGCCCCCGGGCGGGGGCTGGAAGAGCAGTACTTC.

This clone was seen a few times. J is TRBJ1-2 and V is TRBV4-2; D not resolved. Germline assignment: CDR1 LGHNA and CDR2 YNFKEQ. This CDR3 contains 14 residues. V was trimmed by 4 bases and J by 3 bases, leaving 12 bases between them. CDR3 region: CASSREGYDYGYTF. CDR3 DNA: TGTGCCAGCAGCCGGGAGGGCTACGACTATGGCTACACCTTC.

The V gene is TRBV12-2, the J gene TRBJ1-1; the table assigns TRBD1, which was not confirmed against the DNA. TRBV12-2 is a pseudogene. The CDR3 contains 12 residues. Written as DNA, the CDR3 is TGTGCAAGTCGCTATCGAGACAGGGAAGCTTTCTTT. Translation gives CASRYRDREAFF.

V usage is TRBV6-2 or TRBV6-3 and J usage is TRBJ1-6; 9 bases fit TRBD1. The CDR3 covers 15 residues. Germline loops: CDR1 MNHEY, CDR2 SVGEGT. Trimming cost V 2 bases and J 10 bases; bases outside gene matches: 6. CDR3 sequence reads: CASSYRDRAASPLHF. The CDR3 nucleotides are TGTGCCAGCAGTTACCGGGACAGGGCGGCCTCACCCCTCCACTTT.

The CDR3 region has the DNA TGTGCCAGCAGCCAACTCCCCCAGGGGGGTATCACTGAAGCTTTCTTT. Its protein product is CASSQLPQGGITEAFF. The chain couples TRBV3-1 (or the pseudogene TRBV3-2) to TRBJ1-1, with 7 bases fitting TRBD1. The V gene end was trimmed by 2 bases and the J gene end by 4 bases; junction bases not matched to a gene: 10. This CDR3 comprises 16 residues. The germline V gene has CDR1 LGHDT and CDR2 YNNKEL (reference sequence).

The chain recombines TRBV4-3 with TRBJ2-2, with a weak D call TRBD1 (5 bases). From germline, CDR1 is LGHNA and CDR2 YSLEER. This CDR3 spans 18 amino acids. V shed 0 bases and J shed 0 bases, with 14 bases lying between them. The CDR3 DNA follows: TGCGCCAGCAGCCAAGATCCGGCAGGGCCCGCGAACACCGGGGAGCTGTTTTTT. It specifies CASSQDPAGPANTGELFF.

This rearrangement joins TRBV29-1 to TRBJ1-1; 7 bases are a match to TRBD1. V was clipped by 4 bases and J by 0 bases; unmatched bases: 5. CDR1 and CDR2 from the germline V gene are SQVTM and ANQGSEA. This CDR3 is built from 14 residues. CDR3 coding DNA: TGCAGCGTTGGGGACAGACCGATGAACACTGAAGCTTTCTTT. Its translation is CSVGDRPMNTEAFF.

The chain couples TRBV6-6 to TRBJ1-2, with TRBD1 identical over 7 bases. CDR3 size: 13 residues. Unmatched junction bases numbered 10, after V lost 7 bases and J lost 8 bases. In germline, CDR1 is MNHNY, CDR2 SVGAGI (reference sequence). CDR3 nucleotides: TGTGCCAGCACCGTTTGGGACAGTAGCGGCTACACCTTC. This gives the protein CASTVWDSSGYTF.

The chain has TRBV5-1 and TRBJ1-4, with 7 bases aligning to TRBD1. The V gene end was trimmed by 3 bases and the J gene end by 5 bases; junction bases not matched to a gene: 10. This CDR3 contains 16 residues. Per the germline V gene, CDR1 is SGHRS and CDR2 is YFSETQ. The CDR3, as DNA: TGCGCCAGCAGCTCGTCCGGACAGGAGCCAAATGAAAAACTGTTTTTT. Translated: CASSSSGQEPNEKLFF. The full variable domain, completed using reference TRBV5-1 and TRBJ1-4, is KAGVTQTPRYLIKTRGQQVTLSCSPISGHRSVSWYQQTPGQGLQFLFEYFSETQRNKGNFPGRFSGRQFSNSRSEMNVSTLELGDSALYLCASSSSGQEPNEKLFFGSGTQLSVL.

The V call is TRBV19, the J call TRBJ1-2, with 7 positions matching TRBD1. V lost 5 bases and J lost 11; bases outside the gene matches: 8. The CDR3 runs 12 residues. Germline assignment: CDR1 LNHDA and CDR2 SQIVND (reference sequence). Written as DNA, the CDR3 is TGTGCCAGTAGTCCCCTACAGGGGCGGTACACCTTC. Amino acid sequence: CASSPLQGRYTF. The full variable domain, with the rest looked up from reference TRBV19 and TRBJ1-2, is DGGITQSPKYLFRKEGQNVTLSCEQNLNHDAMYWYRQDPGQGLRLIYYSQIVNDFQKGDIAEGYSVSREKKESFPLTVTSAQKNPTAFYLCASSPLQGRYTFGSGTRLTVV.

The CDR3 here is CATSTEGQGRTGELFF. CDR3 nucleotides: TGTGCCACCAGCACCGAAGGACAGGGCCGCACCGGGGAGCTGTTTTTT. This chain connects TRBV15 to TRBJ2-2; 8 bases are a match to TRBD1. Germline V CDR1 and CDR2: LNHNV, YYDKDF (reference sequence). The CDR3 has 16 residues. With V trimmed by 4 bases and J by 4 bases, 8 bases remained unmatched.

The V and J genes are TRBV19 and TRBJ1-4; 8 bases agree with TRBD1. The CDR3 is 15 amino acids. CDR1 is LNHDA, CDR2 SQIVND, per germline (reference sequence). V shed 5 bases, J shed 5 bases, and the junction held 7 bases outside the gene matches. The CDR3 loop reads CASSVRTGHNEKLFF. Written as DNA, the CDR3 is TGTGCCAGTAGTGTTCGGACAGGGCACAATGAAAAACTGTTTTTT.

This clone was counted between two and nine times. The V call is TRBV7-9, the J call TRBJ2-2; D is undetermined. Trimming took 1 base from V and 7 from J, leaving 4 bases between them. Germline lookup yields CDR1 SEHNR and CDR2 FQNEAQ (reference sequence). This CDR3 has 12 amino acids. The CDR3 sequence: CASSLGYGELFF. In DNA, the CDR3 is TGTGCCAGCAGCTTAGGTTACGGGGAGCTGTTTTTT. Together with reference TRBV7-9 and TRBJ2-2, the CDR3 gives the full variable domain: DTGVSQNPRHKITKRGQNVTFRCDPISEHNRLYWYRQTLGQGPEFLTYFQNEAQLEKSRLLSDRFSAERPKGSFSTLEIQRTEQGDSAMYLCASSLGYGELFFGEGSRLTVL.

This chain joins TRBV5-5 and TRBJ1-3; TRBD1 is a possible D gene (6 bases). Germline V gene data show CDR1 as SGHKS and CDR2 as YYEKEE (reference sequence). This CDR3 contains 15 residues. V was clipped by 1 base and J by 0 bases, with 8 bases between them. The CDR3 spells CASSLLTGSGNTIYF. The CDR3 nucleotides are TGTGCCAGCAGCTTGTTGACAGGCTCTGGAAACACCATATATTTT.